One and the same sample provided the 7 T cell receptor beta chains below, sequenced in a study of cytomegalovirus exposure and HLA in healthy donors. With 60 Vbeta and 13 Jbeta primers, the PCR was carried out. Sequencing was performed with immunoSEQ multiplex PCR; in TCRdb, only in-frame clones are kept and a portion is missing. The table shows 150,000 to 200,000 clones, with around four fifths occurring only once. The sequencing input was PBMCs. The receptors were sampled from a girl aged 2 to 9 in good health and CMV-seropositive.

The V gene is TRBV5-1, the J gene TRBJ2-1, with 8 bases fitting TRBD2. CDR3 length: 16 amino acids. Germline values: CDR1 SGHRS, CDR2 YFSETQ. The V gene end was trimmed by 4 bases and the J gene end by 1 base; junction bases not matched to a gene: 7. The CDR3 region has the DNA TGCGCCAGCAGCGGGGGACTAGTCGGTTCCTACAATGAGCAGTTCTTC. This gives the protein CASSGGLVGSYNEQFF.

The rearrangement joins TRBV5-1 to TRBJ2-7; 10 nucleotides align to TRBD1. The germline gives CDR1 SGHRS, CDR2 YFSETQ. Trimming took 0 bases from V and 4 from J; bases not matched to a gene: 7. There are 16 residues in the CDR3. The CDR3 DNA is TGCGCCAGCAGCTTGGGAGCCAGGGACAGGGGTTACGAGCAGTACTTC. As protein: CASSLGARDRGYEQYF.

The chain links TRBV11-2 to TRBJ1-2; no definite D call. The CDR3 is 14 amino acids. The V end was cut by 5 bases, the J end by 4 bases, with 14 bases between. In germline, CDR1 is SGHAT, CDR2 FQNNGV. CDR3 sequence: CASSLPGFIYGYTF. The DNA for the CDR3 is TGTGCCAGCAGCCTGCCGGGTTTCATCTATGGCTACACCTTC.

The rearrangement uses TRBV28 and TRBJ2-6, with D perhaps TRBD2 (6 bases). The germline gives CDR1 MDHEN, CDR2 SYDVKM. CDR3 length: 17 residues. Trimming pared 5 bases from V and 0 bases from J, leaving 14 bases between. CDR3 sequence reads: CASSPRGEFSGANVLTF. CDR3 sequence (DNA): TGTGCCAGCAGTCCACGCGGGGAGTTCTCTGGGGCCAACGTCCTGACTTTC.

This clone has only one observation. The chain recombines TRBV10-3 with TRBJ2-1, with 8 positions matching TRBD2. There are 15 residues in the CDR3. V shed 10 bases and J 9 bases; nucleotides not matched to a gene: 17. The germline V gene encodes CDR1 ENHRY and CDR2 SYGVKD. This CDR3 is CATKPLTGGPVEQFF. CDR3 nucleotides: TGTGCCACCAAGCCCCTGACGGGAGGGCCAGTTGAGCAGTTCTTC.

The V gene is TRBV30, the J gene TRBJ1-1, with D possibly matching TRBD1 (5 bases). CDR1 and CDR2 from the germline V gene are GTSNPN and SVGIG (reference sequence). V was clipped by 1 base and J by 0 bases, with 6 bases between them. CDR3 length: 13 residues. The CDR3 sequence is CAWSEGLNTEAFF. The DNA for the CDR3 is TGTGCCTGGAGTGAGGGGCTGAACACTGAAGCTTTCTTT.

The rearrangement uses TRBV18 and TRBJ1-1; D is uncertain. Trimming left V 1 base short and J 7 bases short, with 7 bases between. This CDR3 has 12 residues. CDR1 is KGHSH, CDR2 LQKENI, per germline. The CDR3 DNA sequence: TGTGCCAGCTCACCACAGCGGGGTGAAGCTTTCTTT. This codes for CASSPQRGEAFF.